The next 3 T cell receptor beta chains were all read from a single sample in a study of blood T cell repertoires in COVID-19. Some clones are missing from TCRdb's copy, which holds only in-frame ones; the method was immunoSEQ multiplex PCR. Of 68,000 or so clones in the sample, 70% to 90% are singletons; the top ten hold under 5%. Sequencing used peripheral blood. Receptors were obtained from a middle-aged man with acute or convalescent COVID-19.

The chain uses TRBV30 and TRBJ2-5, with 12 nucleotides matching TRBD2. The V and J ends lost 5 bases and 4 bases, in that order; junction bases with no gene match: 5. The CDR3 contains 14 residues. CDR1 and CDR2 (germline): GTSNPN, SVGIG (reference sequence). The CDR3 nucleotides read TGTGCCTGGGAGACTAGCGGGAGTGGAGAGACCCAGTACTTC. Amino acids: CAWETSGSGETQYF.

Here the CDR3 DNA reads TGTGCCAGCAGCTTAAGGGCTAGCGGGAGCTCTGGGGCCAACGTCCTGACTTTC. Translating it yields CASSLRASGSSGANVLTF. This chain connects TRBV11-2 to TRBJ2-6, with 10 bases lining up with TRBD2. Germline trimming cut 2 bases from V and 0 bases from J; bases unmatched to any gene: 4. The CDR3 contains 18 residues. Germline loops: CDR1 SGHAT, CDR2 FQNNGV.

This sequence joins TRBV27 and TRBJ1-4, with TRBD1 identical over 8 bases. CDR1 MNHEY and CDR2 SMNVEV come from the germline V gene (reference sequence). The CDR3 is 16 residues long. V dropped 5 bases and J dropped 6; count of bases not matched to a gene: 11. The CDR3 loop is CASSAGTGFFYEKLFF. The CDR3 DNA reads TGTGCCAGCAGTGCCGGGACAGGCTTTTTTTATGAAAAACTGTTTTTT.